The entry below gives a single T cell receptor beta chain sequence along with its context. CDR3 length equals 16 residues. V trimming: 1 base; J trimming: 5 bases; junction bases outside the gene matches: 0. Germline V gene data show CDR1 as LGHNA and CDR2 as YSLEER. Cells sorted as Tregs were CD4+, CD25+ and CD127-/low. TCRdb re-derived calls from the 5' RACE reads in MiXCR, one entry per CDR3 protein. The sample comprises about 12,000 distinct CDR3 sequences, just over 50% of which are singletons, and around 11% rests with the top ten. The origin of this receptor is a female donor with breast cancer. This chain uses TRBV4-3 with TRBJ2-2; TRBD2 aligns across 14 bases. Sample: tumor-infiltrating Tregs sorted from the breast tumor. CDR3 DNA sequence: TGCGCCAGCAGCCAAGGGACTAGCGGGAGGACCGGGGAGCTGTTTTTT. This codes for CASSQGTSGRTGELFF.